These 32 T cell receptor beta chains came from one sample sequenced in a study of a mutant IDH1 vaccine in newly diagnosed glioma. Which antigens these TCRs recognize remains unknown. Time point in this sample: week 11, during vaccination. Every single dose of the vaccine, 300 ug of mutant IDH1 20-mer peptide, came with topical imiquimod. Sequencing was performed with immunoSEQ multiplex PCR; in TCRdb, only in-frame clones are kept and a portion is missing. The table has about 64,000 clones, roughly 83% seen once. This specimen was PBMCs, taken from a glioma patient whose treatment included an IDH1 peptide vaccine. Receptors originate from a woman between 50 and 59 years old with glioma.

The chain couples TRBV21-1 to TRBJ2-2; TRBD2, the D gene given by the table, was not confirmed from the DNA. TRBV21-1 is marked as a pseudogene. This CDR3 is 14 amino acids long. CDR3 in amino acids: CASSKRGEGGELFF. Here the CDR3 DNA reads TGTGCCAGCAGCAAGCGGGGGGAGGGCGGGGAGCTGTTTTTT.

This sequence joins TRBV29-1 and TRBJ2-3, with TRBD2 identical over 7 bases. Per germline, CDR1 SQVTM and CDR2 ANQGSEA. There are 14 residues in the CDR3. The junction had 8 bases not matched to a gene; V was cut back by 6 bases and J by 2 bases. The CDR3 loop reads CSVKPGLHTDTQYF. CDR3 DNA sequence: TGCAGCGTGAAACCGGGACTACACACAGATACGCAGTATTTT.

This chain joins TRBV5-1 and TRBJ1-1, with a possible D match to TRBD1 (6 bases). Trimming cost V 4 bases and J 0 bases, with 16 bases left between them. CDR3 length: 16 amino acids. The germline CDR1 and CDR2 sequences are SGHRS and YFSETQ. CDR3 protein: CASSLPQGTLNTEAFF. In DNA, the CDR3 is TGCGCCAGCAGCCTACCACAGGGAACTTTGAACACTGAAGCTTTCTTT.

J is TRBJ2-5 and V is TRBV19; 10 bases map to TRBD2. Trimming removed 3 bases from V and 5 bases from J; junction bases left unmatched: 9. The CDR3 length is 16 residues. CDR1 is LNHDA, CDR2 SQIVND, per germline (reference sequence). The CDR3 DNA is TGTGCCAGTAGTATGCTAGCGGGGGCTCCACGGGAGACCCAGTACTTC. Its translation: CASSMLAGAPRETQYF.

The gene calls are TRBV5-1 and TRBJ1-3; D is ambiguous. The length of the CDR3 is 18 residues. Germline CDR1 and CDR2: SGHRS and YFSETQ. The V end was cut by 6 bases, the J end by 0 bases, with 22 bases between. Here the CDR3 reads CASTSSPGPSGSGNTIYF. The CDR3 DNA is TGCGCCAGCACCTCGTCCCCGGGCCCCTCAGGCTCTGGAAACACCATATATTTT.

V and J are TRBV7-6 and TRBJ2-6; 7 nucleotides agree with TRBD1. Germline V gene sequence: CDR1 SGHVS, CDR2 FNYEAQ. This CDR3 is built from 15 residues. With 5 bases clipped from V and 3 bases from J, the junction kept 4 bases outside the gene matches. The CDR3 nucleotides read TGTGCCAGCAGCGTTTCAGGGGGTGGGGCCAACGTCCTGACTTTC. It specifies CASSVSGGGANVLTF. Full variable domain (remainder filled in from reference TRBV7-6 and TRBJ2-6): GAGVSQSPRYKVTKRGQDVALRCDPISGHVSLYWYRQALGQGPEFLTYFNYEAQQDKSGLPNDRFSAERPEGSISTLTIQRTEQRDSAMYRCASSVSGGGANVLTFGAGSRLTVL.

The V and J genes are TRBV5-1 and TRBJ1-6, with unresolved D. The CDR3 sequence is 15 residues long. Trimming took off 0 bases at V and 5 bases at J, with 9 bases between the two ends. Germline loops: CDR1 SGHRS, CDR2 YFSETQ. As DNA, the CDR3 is TGCGCCAGCAGCTTGGATCAGGCCCATAATTCACCCCTCCACTTT. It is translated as CASSLDQAHNSPLHF.

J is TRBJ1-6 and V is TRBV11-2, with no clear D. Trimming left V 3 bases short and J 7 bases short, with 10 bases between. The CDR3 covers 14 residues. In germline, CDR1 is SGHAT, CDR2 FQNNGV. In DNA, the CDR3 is TGTGCCAGCAGCTTCCGGGCCCAAAATTCACCCCTCCACTTT. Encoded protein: CASSFRAQNSPLHF.

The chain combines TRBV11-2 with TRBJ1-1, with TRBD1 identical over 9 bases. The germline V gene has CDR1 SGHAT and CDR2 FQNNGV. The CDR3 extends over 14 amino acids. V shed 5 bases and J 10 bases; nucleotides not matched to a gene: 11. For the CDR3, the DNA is TGTGCCAGCAGCCGGGGACAGGGCGATCGGTCAGCTTTCTTT. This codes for CASSRGQGDRSAFF.

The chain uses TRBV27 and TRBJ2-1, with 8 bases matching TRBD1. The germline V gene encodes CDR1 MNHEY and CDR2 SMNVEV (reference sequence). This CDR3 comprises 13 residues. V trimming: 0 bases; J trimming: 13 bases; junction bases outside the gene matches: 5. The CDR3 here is CASSLSRDRGQFF. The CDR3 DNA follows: TGTGCCAGCAGTTTATCCCGTGACAGGGGACAGTTCTTC.

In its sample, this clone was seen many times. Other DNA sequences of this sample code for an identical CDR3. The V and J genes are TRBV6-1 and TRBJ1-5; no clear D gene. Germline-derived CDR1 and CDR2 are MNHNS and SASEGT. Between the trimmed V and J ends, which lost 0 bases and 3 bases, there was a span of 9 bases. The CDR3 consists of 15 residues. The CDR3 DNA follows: TGTGCCAGCAGTGAAGCAGGGTTCCCCAATCAGCCCCAGCATTTT. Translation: CASSEAGFPNQPQHF.

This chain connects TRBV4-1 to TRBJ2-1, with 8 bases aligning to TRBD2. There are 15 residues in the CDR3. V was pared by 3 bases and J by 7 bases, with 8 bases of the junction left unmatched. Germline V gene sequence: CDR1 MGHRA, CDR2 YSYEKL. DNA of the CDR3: TGCGCCAGCAGCCACGAAGCGGGGGTACGGAATGAGCAGTTCTTC. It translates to CASSHEAGVRNEQFF.

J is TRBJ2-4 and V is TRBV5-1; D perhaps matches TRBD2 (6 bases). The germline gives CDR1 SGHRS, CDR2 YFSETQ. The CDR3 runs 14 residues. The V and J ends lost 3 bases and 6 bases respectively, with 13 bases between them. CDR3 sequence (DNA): TGCGCCAGCAGCTCGGTGGGGGGTCGAAACATTCAGTACTTC. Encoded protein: CASSSVGGRNIQYF. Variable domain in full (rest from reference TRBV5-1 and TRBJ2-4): KAGVTQTPRYLIKTRGQQVTLSCSPISGHRSVSWYQQTPGQGLQFLFEYFSETQRNKGNFPGRFSGRQFSNSRSEMNVSTLELGDSALYLCASSSVGGRNIQYFGAGTRLSVL.

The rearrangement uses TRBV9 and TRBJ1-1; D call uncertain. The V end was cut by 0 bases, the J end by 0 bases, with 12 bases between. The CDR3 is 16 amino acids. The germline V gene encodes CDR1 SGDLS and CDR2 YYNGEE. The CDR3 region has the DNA TGTGCCAGCAGCGTAGTGGAGAGGATACTGAACACTGAAGCTTTCTTT. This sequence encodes CASSVVERILNTEAFF. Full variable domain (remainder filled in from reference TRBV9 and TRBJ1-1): DSGVTQTPKHLITATGQRVTLRCSPRSGDLSVYWYQQSLDQGLQFLIQYYNGEERAKGNILERFSAQQFPDLHSELNLSSLELGDSALYFCASSVVERILNTEAFFGQGTRLTVV.

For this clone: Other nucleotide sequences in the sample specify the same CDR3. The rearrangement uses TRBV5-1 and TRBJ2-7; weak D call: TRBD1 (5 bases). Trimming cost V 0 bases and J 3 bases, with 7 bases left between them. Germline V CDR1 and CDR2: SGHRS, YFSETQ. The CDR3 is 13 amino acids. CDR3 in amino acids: CASSLGTNYEQYF. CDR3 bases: TGCGCCAGCAGCTTGGGGACAAACTACGAGCAGTACTTC.

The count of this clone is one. CDR3 nucleotides: TGCGCCAGCAGTTTTTCCGGGACACAGAACACTGAAGCTTTCTTT. Amino acids: CASSFSGTQNTEAFF. The rearrangement links TRBV5-1 to TRBJ1-1, with D maybe TRBD1 (6 bases). The CDR3 consists of 15 residues. Germline V CDR1 and CDR2: SGHRS, YFSETQ. V lost 5 bases and J 1 base, leaving 15 bases between the germline ends.

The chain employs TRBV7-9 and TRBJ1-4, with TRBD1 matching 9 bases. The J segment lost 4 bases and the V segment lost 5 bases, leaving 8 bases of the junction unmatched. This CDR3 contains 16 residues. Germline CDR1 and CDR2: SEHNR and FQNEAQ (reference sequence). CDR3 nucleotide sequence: TGTGCCAGCAGCCCCCGGGACAGGGCCGGTAATGAAAAACTGTTTTTT. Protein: CASSPRDRAGNEKLFF.

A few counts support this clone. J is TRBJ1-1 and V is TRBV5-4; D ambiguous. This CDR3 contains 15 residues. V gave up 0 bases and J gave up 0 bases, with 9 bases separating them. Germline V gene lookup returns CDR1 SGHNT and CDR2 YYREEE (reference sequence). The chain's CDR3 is CASSLDPTVNTEAFF. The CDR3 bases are TGTGCCAGCAGCTTGGACCCTACAGTGAACACTGAAGCTTTCTTT.

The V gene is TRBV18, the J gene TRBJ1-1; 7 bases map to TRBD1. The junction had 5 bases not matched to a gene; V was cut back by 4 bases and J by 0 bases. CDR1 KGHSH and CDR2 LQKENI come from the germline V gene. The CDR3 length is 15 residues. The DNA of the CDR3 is TGTGCCAGCTCACTCGCCAGGGGGGTGAACACTGAAGCTTTCTTT. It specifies CASSLARGVNTEAFF.

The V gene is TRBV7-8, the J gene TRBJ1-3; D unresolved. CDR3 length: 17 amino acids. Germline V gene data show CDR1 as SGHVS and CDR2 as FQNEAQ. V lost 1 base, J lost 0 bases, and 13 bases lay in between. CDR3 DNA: TGTGCCAGCAGCTTAGTTACTTTTCCTAGCTCTGGAAACACCATATATTTT. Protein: CASSLVTFPSSGNTIYF.

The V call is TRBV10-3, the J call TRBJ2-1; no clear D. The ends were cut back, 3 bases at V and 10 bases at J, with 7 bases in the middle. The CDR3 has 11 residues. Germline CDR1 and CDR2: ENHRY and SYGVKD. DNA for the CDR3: TGTGCCATCAGTGACAGTCAAGAGCAGTTCTTC. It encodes CAISDSQEQFF.

CDR3 nucleotides: TGTGCCAGCAGATACACAGGGGGTAATCTGTTTTTT. It codes for CASRYTGGNLFF. The rearrangement joins TRBV2 to TRBJ1-4; 8 bases agree with TRBD1. Trimming removed 6 bases from V and 14 bases from J; junction bases left unmatched: 8. CDR3 size: 12 residues. In germline, CDR1 is SNHLY, CDR2 FYNNEI. Full variable domain (outside the CDR3, taken from reference TRBV2 and TRBJ1-4): EPEVTQTPSHQVTQMGQEVILRCVPISNHLYFYWYRQILGQKVEFLVSFYNNEISEKSEIFDDQFSVERPDGSNFTLKIRSTKLEDSAMYFCASRYTGGNLFFGSGTQLSVL.

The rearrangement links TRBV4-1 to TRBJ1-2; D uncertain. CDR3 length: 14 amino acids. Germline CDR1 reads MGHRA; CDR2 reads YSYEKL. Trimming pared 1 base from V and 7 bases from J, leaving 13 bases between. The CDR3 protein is CASSQVFGDSGYTF. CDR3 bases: TGCGCCAGCAGCCAAGTTTTCGGGGATAGTGGCTACACCTTC.

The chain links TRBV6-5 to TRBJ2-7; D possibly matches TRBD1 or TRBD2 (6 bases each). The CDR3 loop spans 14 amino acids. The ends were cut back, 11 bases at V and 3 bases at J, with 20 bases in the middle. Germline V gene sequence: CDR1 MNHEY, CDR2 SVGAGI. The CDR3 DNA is TGTGCCTCCGGTAGGGGGGCGATAGGCTACGAGCAGTACTTC. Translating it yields CASGRGAIGYEQYF.

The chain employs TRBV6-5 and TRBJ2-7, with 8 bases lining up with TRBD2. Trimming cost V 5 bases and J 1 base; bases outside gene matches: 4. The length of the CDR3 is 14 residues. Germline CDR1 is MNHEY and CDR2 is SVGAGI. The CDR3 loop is CASSPGGGSYEQYF. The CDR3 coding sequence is TGTGCCAGCAGTCCCGGGGGGGGTTCCTACGAGCAGTACTTC.

The CDR3 is CASSPRNNRGNTEAFF. CDR3 nucleotide sequence: TGTGCCAGCTCACCACGTAATAACAGGGGGAACACTGAAGCTTTCTTT. J is TRBJ1-1 and V is TRBV18, with 7 bases identical to TRBD1. V lost 1 base to trimming and J lost 1 base; unmatched junction nucleotides: 6. There are 16 residues in the CDR3. The germline V gene has CDR1 KGHSH and CDR2 LQKENI.

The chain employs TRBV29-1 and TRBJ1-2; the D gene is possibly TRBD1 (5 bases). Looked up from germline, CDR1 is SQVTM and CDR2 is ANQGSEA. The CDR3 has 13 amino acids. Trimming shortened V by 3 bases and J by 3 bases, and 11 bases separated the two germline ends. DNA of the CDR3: TGCAGCGTTGAGTTCAGGGTAGACTATGGCTACACCTTC. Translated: CSVEFRVDYGYTF.

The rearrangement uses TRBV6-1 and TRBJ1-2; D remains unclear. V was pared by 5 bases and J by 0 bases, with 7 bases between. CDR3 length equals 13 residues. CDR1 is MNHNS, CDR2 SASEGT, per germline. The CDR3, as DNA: TGTGCCAGCAGTTCGGCAGCTAACTATGGCTACACCTTC. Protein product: CASSSAANYGYTF.

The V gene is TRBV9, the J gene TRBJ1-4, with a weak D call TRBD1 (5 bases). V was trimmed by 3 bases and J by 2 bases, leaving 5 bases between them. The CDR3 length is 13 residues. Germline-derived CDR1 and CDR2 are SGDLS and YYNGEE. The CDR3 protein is CASSGGTNEKLFF. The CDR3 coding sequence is TGTGCCAGCAGCGGGGGGACTAATGAAAAACTGTTTTTT.

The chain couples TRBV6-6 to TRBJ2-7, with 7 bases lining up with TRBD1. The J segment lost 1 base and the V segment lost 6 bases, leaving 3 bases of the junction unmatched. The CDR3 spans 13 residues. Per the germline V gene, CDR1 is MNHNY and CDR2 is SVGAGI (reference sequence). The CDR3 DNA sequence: TGTGCCAGCAGCCGGGACAGATCCTACGAGCAGTACTTC. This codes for CASSRDRSYEQYF.

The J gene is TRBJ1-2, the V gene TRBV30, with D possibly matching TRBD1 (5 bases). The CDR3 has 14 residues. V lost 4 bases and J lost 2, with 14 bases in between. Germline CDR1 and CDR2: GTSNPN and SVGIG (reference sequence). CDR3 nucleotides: TGTGCCTGGAATCCCGGTGGGGGAAACTATGGCTACACCTTC. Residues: CAWNPGGGNYGYTF. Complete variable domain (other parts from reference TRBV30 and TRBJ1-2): SQTIHQWPATLVQPVGSPLSLECTVEGTSNPNLYWYRQAAGRGLQLLFYSVGIGQISSEVPQNLSASRPQDRQFILSSKKLLLSDSGFYLCAWNPGGGNYGYTFGSGTRLTVV.

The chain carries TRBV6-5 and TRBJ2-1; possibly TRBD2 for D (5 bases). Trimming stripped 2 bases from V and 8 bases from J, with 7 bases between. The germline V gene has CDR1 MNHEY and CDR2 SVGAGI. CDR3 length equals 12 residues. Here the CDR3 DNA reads TGTGCCAGCAGTTACCGGGGTGATGAGCAGTTCTTC. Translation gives CASSYRGDEQFF.